A single sample is the source of the 15 T cell receptor beta chains below, sequenced in a study of cytomegalovirus exposure and HLA in healthy donors. Both 60 Vbeta primers and 13 Jbeta primers went into the PCR. Using immunoSEQ multiplex PCR, the repertoire was profiled, and TCRdb retains in-frame clones only, with some absent. The sample has some 210,000 clones, about 72% seen once. Material for sequencing was PBMCs. Receptors were obtained from a male donor in good health and CMV-seronegative.

The chain has TRBV7-9 and TRBJ1-3; D is unclear. Per germline, CDR1 SEHNR and CDR2 FQNEAQ (reference sequence). The CDR3 has 14 residues. V gave up 8 bases and J gave up 0 bases, with 11 bases separating them. For the CDR3, the DNA is TGTGCCAGCCCCCTACGCCGCTCTGGAAACACCATATATTTT. Protein: CASPLRRSGNTIYF.

The chain uses TRBV5-1 and TRBJ1-1; D call uncertain. This CDR3 is built from 16 residues. Trimming removed 1 base from V and 3 bases from J, with 16 bases in between. CDR1 and CDR2 from the germline V gene are SGHRS and YFSETQ. The CDR3: CASSLKSTEPYTEAFF. The CDR3, as DNA: TGCGCCAGCAGCTTGAAATCCACAGAACCCTACACTGAAGCTTTCTTT.

The chain couples TRBV29-1 to TRBJ2-5; TRBD1 is a possible D gene (6 bases). In germline, CDR1 is SQVTM, CDR2 ANQGSEA. The CDR3 consists of 14 residues. With 6 bases removed from V and 1 base from J, the gap between germline ends came to 15 bases. The CDR3 nucleotides are TGCAGCGTCACTAAACCGGACAGCCAAGAGACCCAGTACTTC. It yields the protein CSVTKPDSQETQYF.

As regards this clone: Because the CDR3's place on the DNA is in doubt, the DNA is left out and the CDR3 is given as listed by TCRdb. The chain employs TRBV18 and TRBJ2-3; the D call of TRBD2 is as the table states it, not checked on the DNA. Germline V CDR1 and CDR2: KGHSH, LQKENI. The CDR3 adds up to 16 amino acids, both ends counted. The CDR3 sequence is CASSPYEGSVPDTQYF.

This chain connects TRBV28 to TRBJ1-5; D unresolved. Trimming pared 6 bases from V and 5 bases from J, leaving 11 bases between. CDR1 and CDR2 (germline): MDHEN, SYDVKM. The length of the CDR3 is 13 residues. The CDR3 spells CASSFRIDQPQHF. The CDR3 DNA reads TGTGCCAGCAGCTTCAGGATCGATCAGCCCCAGCATTTT.

V gene TRBV5-6 combines with J gene TRBJ2-1; D might be TRBD2 (6 bases). The CDR3 runs 15 residues. Germline assignment: CDR1 SGHDT and CDR2 YYEEEE. V dropped 4 bases and J dropped 0 bases, with 11 bases sitting between them. The CDR3 loop is CASSTGGPSYNEQFF. For the CDR3, the DNA is TGTGCCAGCAGCACAGGAGGGCCCTCCTACAATGAGCAGTTCTTC.

The chain couples TRBV7-9 to TRBJ2-5; TRBD1 aligns across 7 bases. This CDR3 spans 15 amino acids. Germline trimming cut 1 base from V and 5 bases from J; bases unmatched to any gene: 7. The V gene's germline CDR1 is SEHNR and CDR2 FQNEAQ (reference sequence). Here the CDR3 reads CASSLGRGQKETQYF. The CDR3 DNA sequence: TGTGCCAGCAGCTTAGGAAGGGGACAGAAGGAGACCCAGTACTTC.

V and J are TRBV7-9 and TRBJ2-7; TRBD2 agrees at 10 bases. Trimming at V came to 5 bases and at J to 4 bases, leaving 14 bases not matched to a gene. This CDR3 has 17 residues. In germline, CDR1 is SEHNR, CDR2 FQNEAQ (reference sequence). The CDR3 sequence: CASSPQGWTSGIYEQYF. CDR3 in DNA: TGTGCCAGCAGCCCCCAAGGTTGGACTAGCGGTATTTACGAGCAGTACTTC.

The chain joins TRBV27 to TRBJ1-5; perhaps TRBD1 as D (6 bases). The V gene's germline CDR1 is MNHEY and CDR2 SMNVEV (reference sequence). CDR3 length: 19 residues. The V gene lost 3 bases and the J gene lost 2 bases, with 23 bases spanning the gap. The CDR3 region has the DNA TGTGCCAGCAGTTTGGATAGTGGGACACCGGGCGTGGGCAATCAGCCCCAGCATTTT. It is translated as CASSLDSGTPGVGNQPQHF.

This clone was found once. CDR3 protein: CASGLRGPNTGELFF. The DNA of the CDR3 is TGTGCCAGTGGTTTACGTGGGCCGAACACCGGGGAGCTGTTTTTT. V and J are TRBV19 and TRBJ2-2; D remains unclear. From germline, CDR1 is LNHDA and CDR2 SQIVND (reference sequence). V was pared by 8 bases and J by 0 bases, with 13 bases between. The CDR3 consists of 15 residues.

The sample holds one count of this clone. This chain joins TRBV6-6 and TRBJ1-5; TRBD1 aligns across 7 bases. There are 16 residues in the CDR3. The V segment lost 7 bases and the J segment 3 bases; nucleotides outside the gene matches: 12. CDR1 is MNHNY, CDR2 SVGAGI, per germline (reference sequence). CDR3 residues: CASTKSRDRTNQPQHF. For the CDR3, the DNA is TGTGCCAGCACCAAATCCAGGGACAGAACCAATCAGCCCCAGCATTTT.

Concerning this clone: Other nucleotide sequences from this sample produce the same CDR3. This chain links TRBV29-1 with TRBJ1-2, with a weak D call TRBD1 (6 bases). The CDR3 consists of 12 residues. V lost 5 bases, J lost 5 bases, and 12 bases lay in between. The germline V gene encodes CDR1 SQVTM and CDR2 ANQGSEA. The CDR3 loop is CSVRTALYGYTF. CDR3 nucleotide sequence: TGCAGCGTTCGGACAGCATTATATGGCTACACCTTC. Together with reference TRBV29-1 and TRBJ1-2, the CDR3 gives the full variable domain: SAVISQKPSRDICQRGTSLTIQCQVDSQVTMMFWYRQQPGQSLTLIATANQGSEATYESGFVIDKFPISRPNLTFSTLTVSNMSPEDSSIYLCSVRTALYGYTFGSGTRLTVV.

This chain connects TRBV25-1 to TRBJ2-2; 8 bases fit TRBD1. CDR3 length equals 15 residues. J gave up 1 base and V 6 bases, and 4 bases lay outside the gene matches. In germline, CDR1 is MGHDK, CDR2 SYGVNS. The CDR3 sequence: CASRGQGRNTGELFF. CDR3 sequence (DNA): TGTGCCAGCAGAGGACAGGGACGGAACACCGGGGAGCTGTTTTTT.

This clone was observed a handful of times. CDR3 sequence: CASRGGPLPSEAFF. As DNA, the CDR3 is TGTGCCAGCCGCGGGGGCCCCTTGCCGAGTGAAGCTTTCTTT. The chain links TRBV6-5 to TRBJ1-1; possible D gene TRBD1, 6 bases. The CDR3 runs to 14 residues. CDR1 MNHEY and CDR2 SVGAGI come from the germline V gene. Trimming removed 8 bases from V and 7 bases from J, with 20 bases in between.

The genes are TRBV6-6 and TRBJ1-2; 10 nucleotides line up with TRBD1. Germline trimming cut 6 bases from V and 3 bases from J; bases unmatched to any gene: 4. The CDR3 covers 14 residues. Per germline, CDR1 MNHNY and CDR2 SVGAGI (reference sequence). The CDR3 nucleotides read TGTGCCAGCAGACCGGGACAGGGGCACTATGGCTACACCTTC. Its translation is CASRPGQGHYGYTF.